The rows below give T cell receptor beta chains drawn from one sample of a study of blood T cell repertoires in COVID-19. TCRdb's copy holds only in-frame clones and misses some; the assay was immunoSEQ multiplex PCR. Among some 180,000 clones listed, 84% were seen once. The sequenced sample consisted of peripheral blood. The receptors here all came from a woman over 75 with COVID-19, enrolled during active disease. The CDR3 runs from the conserved cysteine through the conserved F or W. A D gene is named only where the DNA matches it firmly. Clone size appears in some rows only: once, few, many, or a class for an expanded clone.

>TRBJ1-2|.|18|TRBV10-3|.
TGTGCCATCAGTGAGCCCCGGGTGCGGCAGGGGACGAGCTATGGCTACACCTTC
CAISEPRVRQGTSYGYTF
>TRBJ2-7|TRBD1|14|TRBV27|.
TGTGCCAGCAGTTTCCGGACAGGGGGCTACGAGCAGTACTTC
CASSFRTGGYEQYF
>TRBJ2-4|TRBD2|14|TRBV19|.
TGTGCCAGTAGTATTAGCGGGAGGACAAACATTCAGTACTTC
CASSISGRTNIQYF
>TRBJ2-4|.|14|TRBV2|.
TGTGCCAGCAGTTTGGACGGACGGGGTAACATTCAGTACTTC
CASSLDGRGNIQYF
>TRBJ2-1|TRBD2|16|TRBV4-2|.
TGTGCCAGCAGCCAAGAAATACTAGCGGGGTACAATGAGCAGTTCTTC
CASSQEILAGYNEQFF
>TRBJ1-2|TRBD1|15|TRBV27|few
TGTGCCAGCAGTTTAAAACAGGGGCTCGTCTATGGCTACACCTTC
CASSLKQGLVYGYTF
>TRBJ2-3|.|13|TRBV10-2|.
TGCGCCAGCAGTGAGAGGGACACCGGTACGCAGTATTTT
CASSERDTGTQYF
>TRBJ2-4|.|14|TRBV7-2|once
TGTGCCAGCAGCCCTGGGGGGAGCCGGGGGATTCAGTACTTC
CASSPGGSRGIQYF
>TRBJ2-7|TRBD2|16|TRBV6-1|few
TGTGCCAGCAGGGAATTCCTAGCGGGGGTCTCCTACGAGCAGTACTTC
CASREFLAGVSYEQYF
>TRBJ2-3|TRBD2|17|TRBV11-2|once
TGTGCCAGCAGCTTAGAAGGAAGGCGGGGGGCAGGATATACGCAGTATTTT
CASSLEGRRGAGYTQYF
>TRBJ1-4|.|14|TRBV7-9|few
TGTGCCAGCAGCTTCCAGGGAACTAATGAAAAACTGTTTTTT
CASSFQGTNEKLFF
>TRBJ2-5|.|12|TRBV20-1|.
TGCAGTGCTAGTGACGGGTTGGAGACCCAGTACTTC
CSASDGLETQYF
>TRBJ2-7|TRBD1|15|TRBV13|.
TGTGCCAGCAGCTTGGTCGGACAGGGACCCTACGAGCAGTACTTC
CASSLVGQGPYEQYF
>TRBJ2-5|.|18|TRBV18|.
TGTGCCAGCTCACCACGGTCAGGGTCCCACCACACACAAGAGACCCAGTACTTC
CASSPRSGSHHTQETQYF
>TRBJ2-5|TRBD2|13|TRBV28|.
TGTGCCAGCAGTTTAAGCGGGGGGCGGACCCAGTACTTC
CASSLSGGRTQYF
>TRBJ2-7|.|14|TRBV19|.
TGTGCCAGTAGTATAGATCATCCGGGCTACGAGCAGTACTTC
CASSIDHPGYEQYF
>TRBJ1-1|.|14|TRBV19|.
TGTGCCAGTAGTATCCAGGGAGGTCACACTGAAGCTTTCTTT
CASSIQGGHTEAFF
>TRBJ2-7|.|13|TRBV19|.
TGTGCCAGTAGTACGCCGACAGGCTACGAGCAGTACTTC
CASSTPTGYEQYF
>TRBJ2-7|TRBD1|11|TRBV10-3|.
TGTGCCATCAGTACAGGGGGCGAGCAGTACTTC
CAISTGGEQYF
>TRBJ2-1|.|12|TRBV5-1|.
TGCGCCAGCAGCTGGGGGGAGAGTGAGCAGTTCTTC
CASSWGESEQFF
>TRBJ2-3|.|11|TRBV7-2|.
TGTGCCAGCAGCTTCGGTGCTACGCAGTATTTT
CASSFGATQYF
>TRBJ1-1|.|14|TRBV25-1|.
TGTGCCAGCAGTGAGGCAGGACAGAACACTGAAGCTTTCTTT
CASSEAGQNTEAFF
>TRBJ2-2|.|15|TRBV28|once
TGTGCCAGCAGTCGAGCAGGCTCAAACACCGGGGAGCTGTTTTTT
CASSRAGSNTGELFF
>TRBJ1-6|TRBD1|17|TRBV5-3|.
TGTGCCAGAAGCTTCCCAGACAGGGGGGTAGAAAATTCACCCCTCCACTTT
CARSFPDRGVENSPLHF
>TRBJ2-5|TRBD2|14|TRBV3-1/TRBV3-2|once
TGTGCCAGCAGCCCCCCGGGGGGAGCCGAGACCCAGTACTTC
CASSPPGGAETQYF
>TRBJ2-2|TRBD2|17|TRBV28|.
TGTGCCAGCAGTTTCGGACGAGCGGGGCCGAACACCGGGGAGCTGTTTTTT
CASSFGRAGPNTGELFF
>TRBJ1-2|.|13|TRBV6-2/TRBV6-3|.
TGTGCCAGCAGTTCGAGGCGGGACGAAGGCTACACCTTC
CASSSRRDEGYTF
>TRBJ2-1|.|14|TRBV5-1|few
TGCGCCAGCAGCTTGGACTCCTCCTACAATGAGCAGTTCTTC
CASSLDSSYNEQFF